Each of the 14 T cell receptor beta chains below was sequenced from the same sample in a study of blood T cell repertoires in COVID-19. Sequencing was performed with immunoSEQ multiplex PCR; in TCRdb, only in-frame clones are kept and a portion is missing. The repertoire holds around 260,000 clones, around 84% seen once, with about 5.2% in the top ten. The material sequenced was peripheral blood. Every receptor here comes from a woman between 55 and 75 years old with COVID-19, enrolled during active disease.

The rearrangement links TRBV30 to TRBJ2-5, with 12 nucleotides matching TRBD2. In germline, CDR1 is GTSNPN, CDR2 SVGIG (reference sequence). This CDR3 contains 15 residues. Trimming removed 2 bases from V and 5 bases from J; junction bases left unmatched: 6. CDR3 sequence (DNA): TGTGCCTGGAGTCAGACTAGCGGGAGTCACGAGACCCAGTACTTC. Encoded protein: CAWSQTSGSHETQYF.

The V gene is TRBV29-1, the J gene TRBJ2-1; the match to TRBD2 covers 7 bases. Germline CDR1 reads SQVTM; CDR2 reads ANQGSEA. The CDR3 is 13 residues long. CDR3 nucleotide sequence: TGCAGTGGGGGGGTTCGCAGCAATGGGGAGCAGTTCTTC. Protein: CSGGVRSNGEQFF.

This chain links TRBV19 with TRBJ2-7; 7 nucleotides line up with TRBD2. Germline lookup yields CDR1 LNHDA and CDR2 SQIVND (reference sequence). The V segment lost 5 bases and the J segment 0 bases; nucleotides outside the gene matches: 1. The CDR3 loop spans 13 amino acids. The DNA for the CDR3 is TGTGCCAGTAGTGAGCGGGGCTCCTACGAGCAGTACTTC. Encoded protein: CASSERGSYEQYF.

The rearrangement uses TRBV29-1 and TRBJ1-3, with TRBD1 identical over 7 bases. Trimming at V came to 6 bases and at J to 2 bases, leaving 4 bases not matched to a gene. Germline CDR1 reads SQVTM; CDR2 reads ANQGSEA. CDR3 length: 13 residues. CDR3 sequence: CSVGTETGNTIYF. In DNA, the CDR3 is TGCAGCGTCGGGACAGAGACTGGAAACACCATATATTTT.

The chain has TRBV2 and TRBJ1-4; TRBD1 matches at 8 bases. Germline CDR1 is SNHLY and CDR2 is FYNNEI. There are 14 residues in the CDR3. V trimming: 5 bases; J trimming: 8 bases; junction bases outside the gene matches: 7. CDR3 nucleotides: TGTGCCAGCAGTTGGACAGGGCGGCGGGAAAAACTGTTTTTT. It encodes CASSWTGRREKLFF.

The chain uses TRBV4-1 and TRBJ2-2; 14 nucleotides align to TRBD2. The CDR3 length is 18 residues. V lost 4 bases, J lost 1 base, and 5 bases stayed unmatched. The germline gives CDR1 MGHRA, CDR2 YSYEKL. The chain's CDR3 is CASSPGTSGSGNTGELFF. The CDR3 DNA reads TGCGCCAGCAGCCCGGGGACTAGCGGGAGTGGGAACACCGGGGAGCTGTTTTTT.

The chain carries TRBV7-9 and TRBJ2-2; possibly TRBD2 for D (5 bases). In germline, CDR1 is SEHNR, CDR2 FQNEAQ (reference sequence). This CDR3 region has 14 residues. V lost 1 base, J lost 6 bases, and 9 bases lay in between. CDR3 in DNA: TGTGCCAGCAGCTTAGGGGAGTATTCCGGGGAGCTGTTTTTT. Its protein is CASSLGEYSGELFF.

This chain uses TRBV5-4 with TRBJ1-6, with 8 bases identical to TRBD1. The CDR3 is 14 amino acids. Per germline, CDR1 SGHNT and CDR2 YYREEE (reference sequence). V lost 4 bases to trimming and J lost 8 bases; unmatched junction nucleotides: 5. The CDR3 region is CASSRQGRDSPLHF. The CDR3 region has the DNA TGTGCCAGCAGCCGACAGGGGCGGGATTCACCCCTCCACTTT.

The chain employs TRBV27 and TRBJ2-2, with 12 bases that match TRBD2. The CDR3 is 20 amino acids. Losses at the gene ends were 6 bases for V and 5 bases for J; bases not matched to a gene: 19. Germline lookup yields CDR1 MNHEY and CDR2 SMNVEV (reference sequence). CDR3 sequence: CASSQTGSHLAGGRTGELFF. The CDR3 DNA is TGTGCCAGCAGCCAAACCGGCAGCCATCTAGCGGGAGGGCGGACCGGGGAGCTGTTTTTT.

A single count supports this clone. This CDR3 is CASSLRGGEGYTF. CDR3 sequence (DNA): TGTGCCAGCAGCTTAAGAGGGGGTGAGGGCTACACCTTC. The chain uses TRBV7-3 and TRBJ1-2, with D perhaps matching TRBD1 (6 bases). V dropped 1 base and J dropped 8 bases, with 11 bases sitting between them. CDR3 size: 13 residues. Looked up from germline, CDR1 is SGHTA and CDR2 is FQGTGA.

V and J are TRBV5-1 and TRBJ1-1, with D possibly TRBD1 on 6 matching bases. Germline values: CDR1 SGHRS, CDR2 YFSETQ. The CDR3 covers 14 residues. V was clipped by 1 base and J by 3 bases, with 10 bases between them. The CDR3 protein is CASSLREGDTEAFF. The CDR3 bases are TGCGCCAGCAGCTTGAGGGAGGGGGACACTGAAGCTTTCTTT.

The chain recombines TRBV12-3 or TRBV12-4 with TRBJ2-1, with 7 bases fitting TRBD2. The V segment lost 3 bases and the J segment 7 bases; nucleotides outside the gene matches: 3. This CDR3 comprises 13 residues. The CDR3 coding sequence is TGTGCCAGCAGTTTTTGGGGGGGGAATGAGCAGTTCTTC. It codes for CASSFWGGNEQFF.

The chain carries TRBV4-1 and TRBJ1-5, with D possibly TRBD1 on 5 matching bases. In germline, CDR1 is MGHRA, CDR2 YSYEKL. The V gene lost 0 bases and the J gene lost 9 bases, with 18 bases spanning the gap. This CDR3 spans 16 amino acids. CDR3 residues: CASSQETGEVFRPQHF. In DNA form, the CDR3 reads TGCGCCAGCAGCCAAGAGACGGGGGAGGTATTTCGGCCCCAGCATTTT.

This clone was picked up one time. The chain has TRBV29-1 and TRBJ2-5, with a possible D match to TRBD1 (5 bases). Germline lookup yields CDR1 SQVTM and CDR2 ANQGSEA. The CDR3 contains 13 residues. The ends were cut back, 1 base at V and 5 bases at J, with 11 bases in the middle. The CDR3 DNA sequence: TGCAGCGTTGAAGCGACAGTCCACGAGACCCAGTACTTC. Translated, it gives CSVEATVHETQYF.